Listed below are T cell receptor beta chains from one sample, sequenced in a study of shared clonotypes between healthy human individuals. This table comes from immunoSEQ multiplex PCR, and its TCRdb copy is limited to in-frame clones, with some not included. The sample carries 1,500,000 or so clones, approximately 98.5% recorded once. The sequenced material came from naive CD4+ T cells sorted from blood. The receptors originated from a man aged 25 to 40 in good health. CDR3s include the opening cysteine and the closing phenylalanine or tryptophan. A D gene is named only where the DNA matches it firmly. Size is stated for part of the rows, as once, few or many counts, or as a class when the clone is expanded.

clone_size | d_call | j_call | v_call | cdr3_aa | cdr3_nt
NA | TRBD1 | TRBJ2-5 | TRBV5-1 | CASSLAFRGSSETQYF | TGCGCCAGCAGCTTGGCCTTCAGGGGGAGTTCTGAGACCCAGTACTTC
NA | TRBD1 | TRBJ1-5 | TRBV28 | CASSSTDRRRQPQHF | TGTGCCAGCAGTTCCACGGACAGGAGGAGGCAGCCCCAGCATTTT
NA | NA | TRBJ2-7 | TRBV2 | CASSGYDRDEQYF | TGTGCCAGCAGTGGGTATGATCGGGACGAGCAGTACTTC
NA | NA | TRBJ2-1 | TRBV2 | CASSVQGSYNEQFF | TGTGCCAGCAGTGTGCAGGGGTCCTACAATGAGCAGTTCTTC
NA | TRBD2 | TRBJ2-7 | TRBV13 | CASSATSGRAYF | TGTGCCAGCAGCGCGACTAGCGGGAGAGCGTACTTC
NA | NA | TRBJ2-7 | TRBV15 | CATSRDRVAAGGYEQYF | TGTGCCACCAGCAGAGATAGAGTAGCTGCCGGGGGCTACGAGCAGTACTTC
NA | TRBD2 | TRBJ2-7 | TRBV5-1 | CASSVNSGSYGPYEQYF | TGCGCCAGCAGCGTTAATAGCGGGAGTTATGGGCCGTACGAGCAGTACTTC
NA | NA | TRBJ2-2 | TRBV28 | CASQRQRAGELFF | TGTGCCAGCCAAAGACAGAGAGCCGGGGAGCTGTTTTTT
NA | TRBD1 | TRBJ1-5 | TRBV11-3 | CASPRGDRGYQPQHF | TGTGCCAGCCCTAGAGGGGACAGGGGATATCAGCCCCAGCATTTT
NA | NA | TRBJ2-2 | TRBV27 | CASSLYPLGRALNTGELFF | TGTGCCAGCAGTTTATACCCGTTGGGCAGGGCCCTAAACACCGGGGAGCTGTTTTTT
NA | TRBD2 | TRBJ2-1 | TRBV7-6 | CASSPGLAGVYNEQFF | TGTGCCAGCAGTCCCGGACTAGCGGGAGTTTACAATGAGCAGTTCTTC
NA | NA | TRBJ1-2 | TRBV30 | CASPLGNRYGYTF | TGTGCCTCGCCTTTGGGGAATCGCTATGGCTACACCTTC
once | NA | TRBJ2-1 | TRBV28 | CASSFETRPPYNEQFF | TGTGCCAGCAGTTTCGAGACTAGGCCCCCCTACAATGAGCAGTTCTTC
NA | NA | TRBJ2-1 | TRBV19 | CASSGVSYNEQFF | TGTGCCAGTAGCGGGGTCTCCTACAATGAGCAGTTCTTC
NA | NA | TRBJ2-7 | TRBV21-1 | CASSKWAGKTYEQYF | TGTGCCAGCAGCAAATGGGCGGGTAAGACCTACGAGCAGTACTTC
once | TRBD1 | TRBJ1-2 | TRBV5-1 | CASSRSGQGFYGYTF | TGCGCCAGCAGCCGTTCGGGACAGGGCTTCTATGGCTACACCTTC
NA | NA | TRBJ2-7 | TRBV15 | CATSRVGALNEQYF | TGTGCCACCAGCAGAGTGGGGGCTTTGAACGAGCAGTACTTC
NA | TRBD1 | TRBJ2-7 | TRBV28 | CASGNPGQAVYYEQYF | TGTGCCAGCGGCAACCCGGGACAGGCGGTTTACTACGAGCAGTACTTC
NA | NA | TRBJ1-5 | TRBV18 | CASSPQQRGNQPQHF | TGTGCCAGCTCACCACAGCAGCGAGGCAATCAGCCCCAGCATTTT
NA | NA | TRBJ2-1 | TRBV10-1 | CASSGRAGDGYNEQFF | TGCGCCAGCAGTGGGCGGGCAGGGGATGGATACAATGAGCAGTTCTTC
NA | NA | TRBJ2-7 | TRBV14 | CASSQWPFLGSYEQYF | TGTGCCAGCAGCCAATGGCCCTTTTTAGGATCCTACGAGCAGTACTTC
NA | NA | TRBJ2-7 | TRBV28 | CASNTIAEGPYEQYF | TGTGCCAGCAACACCATAGCGGAGGGCCCCTACGAGCAGTACTTC